This T cell receptor (beta chain) was sequenced in a study of CD8 T cells in Susac syndrome. Findings of the study overall: The relatively small number of individuals in the TCR sequencing and HLA analysis was acknowledged by the study.

Those who served as multiple sclerosis controls were treatment-naive patients with stable or active relapsing-remitting disease. Random hexamers were used to reverse transcribe about 0.5 to 1 ug of RNA. An immunoSEQ multiplex PCR amplified TCR beta CDR3 over 54 Vbeta and 13 Jbeta. A single record per CDR3 protein comes from TCRdb applying MiXCR to the immunoSEQ multiplex PCR reads. The data show about 150,000 distinct CDR3 sequences, just under 95% seen once. Remarks on this clonotype: Its target is unknown.

Germline V gene data show CDR1 as SEHNR and CDR2 as FQNEAQ (reference sequence). The CDR3 covers 15 residues. V lost 4 bases to trimming and J lost 1 base, with 13 bases between them. The V and J genes are TRBV7-9 and TRBJ1-2, with a weak D call TRBD1 (5 bases). Sequenced sample: CD8+ T cells from PBMCs. The TCR originated in a human donor with multiple sclerosis. The CDR3 region is CASSSYRRDNYGYTF. CDR3 in DNA: TGTGCCAGCAGCTCTTACAGGAGAGATAACTATGGCTACACCTTC.